This TCR beta chain was identified during a study of blood T cell repertoires in COVID-19. About the study: Sources were T cells, B-cell-depleted T cells, or PBMCs; the material itself was cDNA or gDNA.

There are 16 residues in the CDR3. The V end was cut by 0 bases, the J end by 0 bases, with 12 bases between. Germline CDR1 LNHNV, CDR2 YYDKDF (reference sequence). Libraries were prepared by immunoSEQ multiplex PCR; TCRdb keeps only in-frame clonotypes and omits some of them. The data contain approximately 150,000 clones, more than 70% of them singletons. This TCR was recovered from a man aged 50 to 60 who had recovered from COVID-19. J is TRBJ2-7 and V is TRBV15; D gene unclear. Sequenced sample: peripheral blood. The CDR3 sequence is CATSRDRQASSYEQYF. In DNA form, the CDR3 reads TGTGCCACCAGCAGAGATAGGCAGGCCAGCTCCTACGAGCAGTACTTC. Filled out from reference TRBV15 and TRBJ2-7, the complete variable domain reads DAMVIQNPRYQVTQFGKPVTLSCSQTLNHNVMYWYQQKSSQAPKLLFHYYDKDFNNEADTPDNFQSRRPNTSFCFLDIRSPGLGDTAMYLCATSRDRQASSYEQYFGPGTRLTVT.